The following is a T cell receptor (beta chain) sequence with its context. Its cognate antigen is unknown. The data were obtained in a study of T cells expressing NK-cell markers. Looking at the study overall: Seropositivity for HCMV was found in seven of the eight sequenced donors, with one seronegative. Findings and limits, study-wide: A few donors' CD3+CD56-NKG2C+ cells were dominated by the same clonotypes. The study found dominant NKG2C+ clonotypes at roughly 1.0-7.5% of CD8+ T cells in five or six donors.

UMIs were included in TCR beta cDNA generated by 5'RACE template switching. TCRdb reprocessed the 5' RACE reads and reports one entry per CDR3 protein, with no DNA. Its table records 150,000 to 200,000 distinct CDR3 sequences. This clonotype was obtained from a woman aged 18 to 75 in good health. The sequenced sample consisted of blood T cells: a sorted CD56 or NKG2C T cell subset, CD4+ or CD8+ T cells, or bulk PBMC T cells (not recorded which).

The CDR3 is CASSPGPGGVYGYTF. The chain uses TRBV12-3 or TRBV12-4 and TRBJ1-2; TCRdb lists TRBD1, though no DNA is available to test this call. CDR3 size: 15 residues.